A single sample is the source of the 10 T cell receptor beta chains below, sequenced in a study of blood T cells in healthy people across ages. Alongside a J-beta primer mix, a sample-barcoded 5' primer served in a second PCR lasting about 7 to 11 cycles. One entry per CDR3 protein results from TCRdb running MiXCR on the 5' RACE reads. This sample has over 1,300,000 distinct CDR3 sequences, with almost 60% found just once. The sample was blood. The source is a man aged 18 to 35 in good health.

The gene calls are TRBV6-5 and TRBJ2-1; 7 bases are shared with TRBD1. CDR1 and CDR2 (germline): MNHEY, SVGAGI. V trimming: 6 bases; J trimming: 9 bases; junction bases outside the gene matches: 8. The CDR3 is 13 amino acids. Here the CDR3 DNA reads TGTGCCAGCAGAACAGGGGTGGGACGTGAGCAGTTCTTC. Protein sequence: CASRTGVGREQFF.

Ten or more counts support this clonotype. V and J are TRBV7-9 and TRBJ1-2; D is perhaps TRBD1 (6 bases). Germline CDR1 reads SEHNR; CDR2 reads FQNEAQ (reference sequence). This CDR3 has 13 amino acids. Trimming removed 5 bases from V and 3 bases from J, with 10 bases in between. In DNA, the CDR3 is TGTGCCAGCAGCCTAGGACAGCACTATGGCTACACCTTC. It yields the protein CASSLGQHYGYTF.

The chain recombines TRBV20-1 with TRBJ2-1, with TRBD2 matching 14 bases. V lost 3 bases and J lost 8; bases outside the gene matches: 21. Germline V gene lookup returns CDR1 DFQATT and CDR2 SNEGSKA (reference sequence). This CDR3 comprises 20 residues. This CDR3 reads CSARGIPGLAGVGYNDEQFF. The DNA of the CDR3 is TGCAGTGCTAGGGGGATACCGGGACTAGCGGGAGTGGGTTACAATGATGAGCAGTTCTTC.

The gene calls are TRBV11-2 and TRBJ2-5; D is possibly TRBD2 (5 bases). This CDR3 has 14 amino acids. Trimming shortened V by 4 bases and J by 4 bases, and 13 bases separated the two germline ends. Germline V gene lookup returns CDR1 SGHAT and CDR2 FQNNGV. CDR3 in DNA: TGTGCCAGCAGCTATTCGGGGATGCTAGAGACCCAGTACTTC. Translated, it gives CASSYSGMLETQYF.

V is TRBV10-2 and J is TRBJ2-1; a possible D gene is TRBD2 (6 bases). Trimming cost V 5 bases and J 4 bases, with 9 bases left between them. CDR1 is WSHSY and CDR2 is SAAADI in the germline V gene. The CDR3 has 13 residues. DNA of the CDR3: TGCGCCAGCAGTTGGAGGGAGTACAATGAGCAGTTCTTC. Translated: CASSWREYNEQFF.

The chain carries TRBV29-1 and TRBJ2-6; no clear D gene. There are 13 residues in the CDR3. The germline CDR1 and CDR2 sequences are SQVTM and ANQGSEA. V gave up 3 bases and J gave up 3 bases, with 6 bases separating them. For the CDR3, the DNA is TGCAGCGTTGATGATGTTGGGGCCAACGTCCTGACTTTC. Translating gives CSVDDVGANVLTF.

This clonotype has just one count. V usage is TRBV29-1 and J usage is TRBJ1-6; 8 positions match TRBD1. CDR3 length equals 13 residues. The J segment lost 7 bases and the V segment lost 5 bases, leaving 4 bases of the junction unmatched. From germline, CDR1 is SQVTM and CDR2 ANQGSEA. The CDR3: CSVRTGQNSPLHF. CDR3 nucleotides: TGCAGCGTTAGGACAGGGCAGAATTCACCCCTCCACTTT.

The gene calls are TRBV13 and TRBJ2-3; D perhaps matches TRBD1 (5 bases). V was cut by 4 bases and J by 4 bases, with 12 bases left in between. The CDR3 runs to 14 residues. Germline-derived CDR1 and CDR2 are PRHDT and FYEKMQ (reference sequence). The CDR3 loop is CASSSRASADTQYF. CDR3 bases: TGTGCCAGCAGCTCCAGGGCTAGTGCAGATACGCAGTATTTT.

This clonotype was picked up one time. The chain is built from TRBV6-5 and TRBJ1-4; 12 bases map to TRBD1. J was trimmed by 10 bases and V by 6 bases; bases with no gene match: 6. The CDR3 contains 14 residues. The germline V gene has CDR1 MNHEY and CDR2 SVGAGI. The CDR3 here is CASRPGQGASKLFF. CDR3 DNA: TGTGCCAGCAGGCCGGGACAGGGGGCATCAAAACTGTTTTTT.

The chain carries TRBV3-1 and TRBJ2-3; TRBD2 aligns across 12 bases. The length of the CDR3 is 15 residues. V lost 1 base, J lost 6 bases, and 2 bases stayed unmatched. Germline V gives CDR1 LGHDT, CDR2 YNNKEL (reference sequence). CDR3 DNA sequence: TGTGCCAGCAGCCAAGGGGGGACTAGCGGGGATACGCAGTATTTT. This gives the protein CASSQGGTSGDTQYF.